These 2 T cell receptor beta chains share one sample of origin, sequenced in a study of CD8+CD57+ T cells in acquired aplastic anemia. Genomic DNA templated the TCR beta VDJ and CDR3 profiling. TCRdb analysed the reads with MiXCR anew, one entry per CDR3 protein. The table lists about 160,000 distinct CDR3 sequences, 71% of them singletons. Patients who underwent sequencing had shown CD8+CD57+ cell expansion by flow cytometry. Sample: sorted CD4+, CD8+, or CD8+CD57+ T cells (not recorded which) from PBMCs. The receptors stem from a human donor with aplastic anemia.

The chain employs TRBV7-9 and TRBJ1-2; TRBD1 is a possible D gene (5 bases). Germline CDR1 and CDR2: SEHNR and FQNEAQ (reference sequence). The CDR3 totals 15 residues. Between the trimmed V and J ends, which lost 1 base and 4 bases, there was a span of 13 bases. Here the CDR3 DNA reads TGTGCCAGCAGCTTAGGGGGGGACCTGAGCTATGGCTACACCTTC. Translation gives CASSLGGDLSYGYTF.

The V gene is TRBV6-1, the J gene TRBJ2-3; maybe TRBD2 (6 bases). Germline V lookup: CDR1 MNHNS, CDR2 SASEGT. This CDR3 is built from 14 residues. Trimming took off 9 bases at V and 0 bases at J, with 13 bases between the two ends. CDR3 nucleotide sequence: TGTGCCAGTACTAGCCGATCTAGCACAGATACGCAGTATTTT. As protein: CASTSRSSTDTQYF.